This T cell receptor beta chain appears in the sequencing data of a study of T cell clonotyping in hematopoietic cell transplantation. This clone was counted a single time. Trimming took 5 bases from V and 8 from J, leaving 15 bases between them. This CDR3 is 13 amino acids long. CDR1 and CDR2 (germline): MNHEY, SMNVEV (reference sequence). Time point: recipient sample about 28 days before transplant, after cytoreduction. TCRdb's copy holds only in-frame clones and misses some; the assay was immunoSEQ multiplex PCR. The data show 20,000 to 25,000 clones, about nine tenths seen once. The J gene is TRBJ1-2, the V gene TRBV27; tentatively, D is TRBD1 (6 bases). The sequence derives from a man aged 18 to 29 with biphenotypic leukemia. Some clones in this sample may be carry-over from other donors' samples. Specimen: peripheral blood mononuclear cells, collected before stem cell transplant. Written as DNA, the CDR3 is TGTGCCAGCAGTCGAGACAGGACCGGGGGCTACACCTTC. Translation gives CASSRDRTGGYTF.